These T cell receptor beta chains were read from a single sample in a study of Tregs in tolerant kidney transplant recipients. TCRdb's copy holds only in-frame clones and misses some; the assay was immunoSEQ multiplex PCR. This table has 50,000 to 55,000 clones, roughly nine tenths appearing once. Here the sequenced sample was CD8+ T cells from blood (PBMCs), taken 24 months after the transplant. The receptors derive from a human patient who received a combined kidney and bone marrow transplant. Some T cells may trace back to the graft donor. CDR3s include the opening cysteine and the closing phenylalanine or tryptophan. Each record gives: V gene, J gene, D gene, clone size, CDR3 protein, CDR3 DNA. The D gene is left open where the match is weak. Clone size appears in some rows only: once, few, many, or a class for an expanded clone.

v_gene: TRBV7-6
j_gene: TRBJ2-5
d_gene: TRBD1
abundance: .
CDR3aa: CASSESLQGAGETQYF
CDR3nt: TGTGCCAGCAGCGAAAGTTTGCAGGGGGCGGGAGAGACCCAGTACTTC

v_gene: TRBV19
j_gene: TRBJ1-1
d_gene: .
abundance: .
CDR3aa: CASCTATNTEAFF
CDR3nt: TGTGCCAGTTGCACAGCTACAAACACTGAAGCTTTCTTT

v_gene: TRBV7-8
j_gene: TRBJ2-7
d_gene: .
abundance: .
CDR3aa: CASSFLSFSYEQYF
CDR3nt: TGTGCCAGCAGCTTCCTTAGCTTCTCCTACGAGCAGTACTTC

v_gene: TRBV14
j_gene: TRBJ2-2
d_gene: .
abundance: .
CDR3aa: CASSLTGRTGELFF
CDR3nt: TGTGCCAGCAGCCTTACAGGGAGAACGGGGGAGCTGTTTTTT

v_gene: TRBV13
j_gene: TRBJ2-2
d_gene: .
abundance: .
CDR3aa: CASSLGTNTGELFF
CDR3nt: TGTGCCAGCAGCTTAGGGACTAACACCGGGGAGCTGTTTTTT

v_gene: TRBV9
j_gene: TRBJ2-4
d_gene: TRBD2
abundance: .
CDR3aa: CASSRTRGGATKNIQYF
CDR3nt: TGTGCCAGCAGCCGAACCCGGGGGGGGGCCACAAAAAACATTCAGTACTTC

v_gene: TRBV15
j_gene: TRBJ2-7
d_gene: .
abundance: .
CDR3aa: CATSREAGRGEQYF
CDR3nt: TGTGCCACCAGCAGAGAGGCGGGAAGGGGCGAGCAGTACTTC

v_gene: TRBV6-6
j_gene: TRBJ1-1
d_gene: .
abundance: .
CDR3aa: CASSYFRMNTEAFF
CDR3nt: TGTGCCAGCAGTTATTTCAGGATGAACACTGAAGCTTTCTTT

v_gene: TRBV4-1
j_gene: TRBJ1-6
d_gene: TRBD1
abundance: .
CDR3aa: CASSLGGQGNSPLHF
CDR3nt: TGCGCCAGCAGCCTAGGGGGACAGGGGAATTCACCCCTCCACTTT

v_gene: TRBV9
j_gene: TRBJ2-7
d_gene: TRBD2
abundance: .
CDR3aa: CASSAGASGYEQYF
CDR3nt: TGTGCCAGCAGCGCCGGAGCTAGCGGCTACGAGCAGTACTTC

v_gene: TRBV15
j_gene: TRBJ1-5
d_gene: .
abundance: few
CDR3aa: CATSRDRWESRNQPQHF
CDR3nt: TGTGCCACCAGCAGAGATCGTTGGGAGTCGCGCAATCAGCCCCAGCATTTT

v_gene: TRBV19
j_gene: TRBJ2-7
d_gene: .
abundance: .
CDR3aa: CASSHSYEQYF
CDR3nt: TGTGCCAGTAGTCACAGCTACGAGCAGTACTTC

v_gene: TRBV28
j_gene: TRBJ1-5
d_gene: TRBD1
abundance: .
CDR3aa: CASSDRGRYSNQPQHF
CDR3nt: TGTGCCAGCAGTGACAGGGGCCGGTATAGCAATCAGCCCCAGCATTTT

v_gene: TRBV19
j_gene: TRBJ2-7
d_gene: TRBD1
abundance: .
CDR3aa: CASSYGTGGFEQYF
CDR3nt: TGTGCCAGTAGTTATGGGACAGGGGGTTTCGAGCAGTACTTC

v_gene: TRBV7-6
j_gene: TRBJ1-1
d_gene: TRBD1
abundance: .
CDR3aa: CASSTGQGVNTEAFF
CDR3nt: TGTGCCAGCAGCACCGGACAGGGGGTGAACACTGAAGCTTTCTTT

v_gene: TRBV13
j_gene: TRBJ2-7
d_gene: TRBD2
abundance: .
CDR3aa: CASSLGLLAGVHEQYF
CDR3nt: TGTGCCAGCAGCTTAGGCTTACTAGCGGGAGTCCACGAGCAGTACTTC

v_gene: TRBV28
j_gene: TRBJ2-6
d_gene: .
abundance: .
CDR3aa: CASSSTGNSGANVLTF
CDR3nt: TGTGCCAGCAGTTCCACAGGGAACTCTGGGGCCAACGTCCTGACTTTC

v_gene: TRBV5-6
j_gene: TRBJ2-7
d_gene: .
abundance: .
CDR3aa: CASSLLRDYEQYF
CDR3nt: TGTGCCAGCAGCTTGTTGCGGGACTACGAGCAGTACTTC

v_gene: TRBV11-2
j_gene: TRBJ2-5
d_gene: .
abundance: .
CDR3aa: CASSSGLEQETQYF
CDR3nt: TGTGCCAGCAGCTCCGGACTGGAACAAGAGACCCAGTACTTC

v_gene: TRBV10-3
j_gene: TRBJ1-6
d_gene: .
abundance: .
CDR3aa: CAISESQINNSPLHF
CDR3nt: TGTGCCATCAGTGAGTCGCAGATCAATAATTCACCCCTCCACTTT

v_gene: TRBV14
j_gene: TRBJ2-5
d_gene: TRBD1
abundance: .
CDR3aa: CASKQGDGETQYF
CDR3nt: TGTGCCAGCAAACAGGGGGACGGAGAGACCCAGTACTTC

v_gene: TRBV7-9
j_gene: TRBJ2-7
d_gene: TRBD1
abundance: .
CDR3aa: CASSSITRQGYEQYF
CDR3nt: TGTGCCAGCAGCTCTATAACTAGACAGGGCTACGAGCAGTACTTC

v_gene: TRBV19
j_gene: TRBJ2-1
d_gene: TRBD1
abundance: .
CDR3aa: CASSDTGGRYNEQFF
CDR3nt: TGTGCCAGTAGTGATACAGGGGGCAGATACAATGAGCAGTTCTTC

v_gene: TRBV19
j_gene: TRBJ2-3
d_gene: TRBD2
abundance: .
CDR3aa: CASSPTSGVGTQYF
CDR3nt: TGTGCCAGTAGTCCAACTAGCGGGGTGGGTACGCAGTATTTT

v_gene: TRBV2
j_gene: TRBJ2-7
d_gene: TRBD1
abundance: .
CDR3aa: CADVGQIALAHEQYF
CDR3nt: TGTGCTGACGTGGGACAGATTGCTCTGGCTCACGAGCAGTACTTC

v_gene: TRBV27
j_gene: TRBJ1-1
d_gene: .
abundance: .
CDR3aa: CASRTGSGTTEAFF
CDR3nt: TGTGCCAGCAGAACAGGGTCGGGGACGACTGAAGCTTTCTTT

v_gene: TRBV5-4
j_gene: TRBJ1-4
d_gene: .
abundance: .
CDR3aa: CASSFLRRSSEEKLFF
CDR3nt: TGTGCCAGCAGTTTCCTTCGTCGGTCGTCGGAGGAAAAACTGTTTTTT

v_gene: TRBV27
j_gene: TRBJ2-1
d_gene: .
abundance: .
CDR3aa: CASRHTWSSYNEQFF
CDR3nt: TGTGCCAGCAGGCATACTTGGAGCTCCTACAATGAGCAGTTCTTC

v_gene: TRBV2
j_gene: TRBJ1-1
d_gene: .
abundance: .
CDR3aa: CAIGGVGEAFF
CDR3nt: TGTGCCATCGGGGGGGTCGGTGAAGCTTTCTTT